A single count supports the clone carrying this TCR beta chain. The sample is drawn from a study of cytomegalovirus exposure and HLA in healthy donors. The CDR3 sequence is 14 residues long. Germline loops: CDR1 SGHAT, CDR2 FQNNGV. After removal of 5 bases from V and 0 bases from J, the junction contained 2 bases not matched to a gene. Repertoires were generated with immunoSEQ multiplex PCR, while TCRdb's copy carries only in-frame clones and drops some. In the table there are about 150,000 clones, more than 85% of which are singletons. The TCR comes from a man younger than 35 in good health and CMV-seronegative. V is TRBV11-2 and J is TRBJ1-2; TRBD1 matches 8 bases. The source material was PBMCs. CDR3 sequence reads: CASSPTGANYGYTF. The CDR3 nucleotides are TGTGCCAGCAGCCCGACAGGGGCTAACTATGGCTACACCTTC.